This T cell receptor (beta chain) was identified during a study of cytomegalovirus exposure and HLA in healthy donors. General study points: Reported performance of the classifier showed diagnosis of cytomegalovirus status with high specificity and sensitivity. Cytomegalovirus association was assigned to about 150 TCR beta chains. Subsequent analysis revealed that first-cohort TCR clusters tended to co-occur in the approximately 120 validation repertoires.

Data came from immunoSEQ multiplex PCR; TCRdb stores just in-frame clones and leaves some out. Seen here are 70,000 or so clones, 90% to 95% observed once, and the top ten hold under 2%. Of note for this clone: Its cognate antigen is unknown.

Between the trimmed V and J ends, which lost 6 bases and 7 bases, there was a span of 12 bases. The CDR3 has 12 amino acids. Germline values: CDR1 ENHRY, CDR2 SYGVKD. This TCR came from a young woman in good health and CMV-seropositive. Sequencing was done on a sample of PBMCs. The chain combines TRBV10-3 with TRBJ2-5; weak D call: TRBD1 (5 bases). CDR3 in DNA: TGTGCCATCAGCCCGAGTAGGGGGACCCAGTACTTC. Translation gives CAISPSRGTQYF.